Listed below are T cell receptor beta chains from one sample, sequenced in a study of OX40 agonist ivuxolimab in advanced cancers. Sequencing used immunoSEQ multiplex PCR; TCRdb keeps in-frame clones, though not all of them. The sample has just under 65,000 clones, more than 80% seen once. The sequenced sample was CD4+ or CD8+ T cells sorted from blood, obtained in a trial of the OX40 agonist ivuxolimab. Receptors originate from an adult with an advanced solid tumor such as melanoma, head and neck, liver or kidney cancer. CDR3s include the opening cysteine and the closing phenylalanine or tryptophan. D genes are given only for firm matches. Clone size is shown for a subset of rows, as once, few, many or a class of expanded clone.

v_gene: TRBV6-1; j_gene: TRBJ2-7; d_gene: TRBD1; abundance: .; CDR3aa: CASTRDSKQYF; CDR3nt: TGTGCCAGCACCAGGGACAGCAAGCAGTACTTC
v_gene: TRBV2; j_gene: TRBJ2-1; d_gene: TRBD2; abundance: .; CDR3aa: CASSESSGVYNEQFF; CDR3nt: TGTGCCAGCAGTGAAAGTAGCGGGGTCTACAATGAGCAGTTCTTC
v_gene: TRBV6-5; j_gene: TRBJ1-1; d_gene: .; abundance: .; CDR3aa: CASSSQGRNTEAFF; CDR3nt: TGTGCCAGCAGTTCTCAGGGGAGGAACACTGAAGCTTTCTTT
v_gene: TRBV6-5; j_gene: TRBJ1-2; d_gene: .; abundance: .; CDR3aa: CASSYSRTAFYGYTF; CDR3nt: TGTGCCAGCAGTTACTCTAGGACAGCCTTCTATGGCTACACCTTC
v_gene: TRBV27; j_gene: TRBJ2-7; d_gene: TRBD2; abundance: once; CDR3aa: CASSSTGLANYEQYF; CDR3nt: TGTGCCAGCAGTTCGACGGGACTAGCGAATTACGAGCAGTACTTC
v_gene: TRBV2; j_gene: TRBJ1-2; d_gene: .; abundance: .; CDR3aa: CASSENPATNYGYTF; CDR3nt: TGTGCCAGCAGTGAAAACCCAGCGACTAACTATGGCTACACCTTC
v_gene: TRBV18; j_gene: TRBJ1-5; d_gene: .; abundance: few; CDR3aa: CASSTGLRDNQPQHF; CDR3nt: TGTGCCAGCTCAACCGGCCTCCGGGACAATCAGCCCCAGCATTTT
v_gene: TRBV11-3; j_gene: TRBJ2-7; d_gene: .; abundance: .; CDR3aa: CASSLTSSYEQYF; CDR3nt: TGTGCCAGCAGCTTAACTAGCTCCTACGAGCAGTACTTC
v_gene: TRBV28; j_gene: TRBJ1-2; d_gene: .; abundance: .; CDR3aa: CASSTFMVNYGYTF; CDR3nt: TGTGCCAGCAGTACTTTTATGGTTAACTATGGCTACACCTTC
v_gene: TRBV5-1; j_gene: TRBJ1-2; d_gene: .; abundance: .; CDR3aa: CASSVDRNFNYGYTF; CDR3nt: TGCGCCAGCAGCGTCGACAGGAATTTTAACTATGGCTACACCTTC
v_gene: TRBV27; j_gene: TRBJ1-3; d_gene: .; abundance: .; CDR3aa: CASSFAGFGNTIYF; CDR3nt: TGTGCCAGCAGTTTTGCGGGGTTCGGAAACACCATATATTTT